The 3 T cell receptor beta chains below all came from one sample that was sequenced in a study of blood T cell repertoires in COVID-19. Method: immunoSEQ multiplex PCR; TCRdb's copy keeps in-frame clones and lacks some. The sample records some 220,000 clones, approximately 85% being singletons. Sequenced material: peripheral blood. These receptors were taken from a man aged 45-65 years who had recovered from COVID-19.

The chain employs TRBV28 and TRBJ2-5; 7 positions match TRBD2. The trim removed 4 bases at V and 5 bases at J, leaving 13 bases unmatched. In germline, CDR1 is MDHEN, CDR2 SYDVKM. The CDR3 spans 16 residues. The CDR3 nucleotides read TGTGCCAGCAGTTCCTCTAGCGCGGGAGAATCGGAGACCCAGTACTTC. It yields the protein CASSSSSAGESETQYF.

J is TRBJ1-1 and V is TRBV9; unclear D gene. With 3 bases removed from V and 11 bases from J, the gap between germline ends came to 17 bases. CDR1 is SGDLS, CDR2 YYNGEE, per germline. CDR3 length: 13 amino acids. DNA for the CDR3: TGTGCCAGCAGCGCTATGGACCGCCCGGGGGCTTTCTTT. Its protein product is CASSAMDRPGAFF.

The chain recombines TRBV19 with TRBJ2-1; TRBD2 aligns across 9 bases. V dropped 4 bases and J dropped 4; count of bases not matched to a gene: 2. The CDR3 consists of 14 residues. In germline, CDR1 is LNHDA, CDR2 SQIVND (reference sequence). CDR3 amino acids: CASSNLAGYNEQFF. The CDR3 DNA reads as TGTGCCAGTAGTAATCTAGCGGGATACAATGAGCAGTTCTTC.